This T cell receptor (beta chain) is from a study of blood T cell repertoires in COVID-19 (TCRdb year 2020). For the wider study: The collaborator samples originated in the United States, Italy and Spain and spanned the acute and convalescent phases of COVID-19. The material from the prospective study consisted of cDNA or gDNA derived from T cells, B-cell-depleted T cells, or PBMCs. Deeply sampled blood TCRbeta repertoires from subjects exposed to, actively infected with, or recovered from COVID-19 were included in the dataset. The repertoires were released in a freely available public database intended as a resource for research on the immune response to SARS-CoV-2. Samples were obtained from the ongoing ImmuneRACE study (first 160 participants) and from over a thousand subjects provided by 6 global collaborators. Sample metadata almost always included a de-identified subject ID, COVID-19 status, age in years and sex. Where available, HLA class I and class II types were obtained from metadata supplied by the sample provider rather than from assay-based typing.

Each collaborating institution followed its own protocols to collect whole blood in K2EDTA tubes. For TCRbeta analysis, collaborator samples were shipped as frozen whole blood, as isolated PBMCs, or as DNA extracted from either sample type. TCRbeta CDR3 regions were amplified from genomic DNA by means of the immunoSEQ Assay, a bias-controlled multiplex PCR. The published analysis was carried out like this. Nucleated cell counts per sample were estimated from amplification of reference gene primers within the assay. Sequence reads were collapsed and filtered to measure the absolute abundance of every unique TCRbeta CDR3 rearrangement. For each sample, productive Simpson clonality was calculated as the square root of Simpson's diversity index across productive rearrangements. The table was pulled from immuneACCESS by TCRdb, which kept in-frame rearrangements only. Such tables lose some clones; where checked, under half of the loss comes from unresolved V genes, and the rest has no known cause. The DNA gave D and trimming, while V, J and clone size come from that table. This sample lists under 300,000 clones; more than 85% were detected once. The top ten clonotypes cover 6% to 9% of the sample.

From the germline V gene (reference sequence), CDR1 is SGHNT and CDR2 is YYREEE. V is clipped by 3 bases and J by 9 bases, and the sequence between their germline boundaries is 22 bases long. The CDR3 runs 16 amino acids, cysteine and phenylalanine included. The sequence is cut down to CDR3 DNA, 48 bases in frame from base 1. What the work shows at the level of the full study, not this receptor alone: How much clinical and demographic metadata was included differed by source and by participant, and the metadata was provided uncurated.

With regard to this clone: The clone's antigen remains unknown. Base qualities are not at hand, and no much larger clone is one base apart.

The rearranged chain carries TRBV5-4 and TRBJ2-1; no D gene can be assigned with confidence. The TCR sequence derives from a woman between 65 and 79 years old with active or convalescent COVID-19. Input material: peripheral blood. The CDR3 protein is CASSSPWRDGTIEQFF. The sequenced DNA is TGTGCCAGCAGCTCACCTTGGAGAGACGGTACAATTGAGCAGTTCTTC.